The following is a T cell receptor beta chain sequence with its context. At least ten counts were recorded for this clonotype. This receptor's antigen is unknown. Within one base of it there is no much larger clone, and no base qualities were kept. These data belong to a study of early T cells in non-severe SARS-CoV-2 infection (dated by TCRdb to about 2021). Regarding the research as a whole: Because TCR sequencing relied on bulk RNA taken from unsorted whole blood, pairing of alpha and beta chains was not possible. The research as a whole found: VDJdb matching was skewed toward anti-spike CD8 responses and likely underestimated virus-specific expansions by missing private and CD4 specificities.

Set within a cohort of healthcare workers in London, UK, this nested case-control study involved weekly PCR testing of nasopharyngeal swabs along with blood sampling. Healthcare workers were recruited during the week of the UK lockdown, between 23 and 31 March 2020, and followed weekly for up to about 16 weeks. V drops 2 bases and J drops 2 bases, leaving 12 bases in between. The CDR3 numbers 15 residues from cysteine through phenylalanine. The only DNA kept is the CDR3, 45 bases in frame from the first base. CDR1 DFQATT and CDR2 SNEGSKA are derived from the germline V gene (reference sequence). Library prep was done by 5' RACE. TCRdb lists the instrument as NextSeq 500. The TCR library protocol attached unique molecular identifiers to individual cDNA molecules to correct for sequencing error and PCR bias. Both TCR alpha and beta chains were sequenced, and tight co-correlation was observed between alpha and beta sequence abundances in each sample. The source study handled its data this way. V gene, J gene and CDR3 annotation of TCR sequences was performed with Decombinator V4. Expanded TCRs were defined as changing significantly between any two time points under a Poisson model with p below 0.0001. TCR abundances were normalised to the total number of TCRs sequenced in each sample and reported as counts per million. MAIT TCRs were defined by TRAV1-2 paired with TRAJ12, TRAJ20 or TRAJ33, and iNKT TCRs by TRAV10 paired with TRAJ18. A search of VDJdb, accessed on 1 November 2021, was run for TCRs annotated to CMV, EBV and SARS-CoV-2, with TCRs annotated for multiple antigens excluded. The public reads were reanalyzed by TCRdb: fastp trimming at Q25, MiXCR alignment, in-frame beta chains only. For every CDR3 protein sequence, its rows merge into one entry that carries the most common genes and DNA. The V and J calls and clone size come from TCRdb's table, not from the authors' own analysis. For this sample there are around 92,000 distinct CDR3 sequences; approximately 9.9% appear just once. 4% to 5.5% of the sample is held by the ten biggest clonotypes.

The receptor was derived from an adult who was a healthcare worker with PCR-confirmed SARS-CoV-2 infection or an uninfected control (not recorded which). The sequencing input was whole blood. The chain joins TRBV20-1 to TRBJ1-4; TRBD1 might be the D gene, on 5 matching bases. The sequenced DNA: TGCAGTGCTAGAAGAGACAGCACGACTAATGAAAAACTGTTTTTT. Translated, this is CSARRDSTTNEKLFF.